The 6 T cell receptor beta chains reported below all come from one sample, sequenced in a study of T cells in Graves' hyperthyroidism and ophthalmopathy. From RNA transcripts, TCR beta CDR3 regions were amplified. The HTBI primer set served for first-round RT-PCR of the TCR CDR3. MiXCR, applied by TCRdb to the multiplex PCR reads, yields one record per CDR3 protein. The data show some 440,000 distinct CDR3 sequences, with 15% to 19% seen just once and around 7.7% held by the top ten. Sequenced: blood. The receptors were sampled from a young woman with Graves' hyperthyroidism.

This clonotype showed up many times. A read error may produce the germline difference seen at one junction end. CDR3 sequence reads: CNARDPRQGVTQYF. In DNA form, the CDR3 reads TGCAATGCTAGAGATCCCCGACAGGGAGTGACCCAGTACTTC. The V and J genes are TRBV20-1 and TRBJ2-5, with 7 bases aligning to TRBD1. The CDR3 sequence is 14 residues long. Germline assignment: CDR1 DFQATT and CDR2 SNEGSKA (reference sequence).

This clonotype appeared a few times. The chain carries TRBV19 and TRBJ2-5; D gene ambiguous. Germline V lookup: CDR1 LNHDA, CDR2 SQIVND (reference sequence). The CDR3 covers 12 residues. Trimming stripped 5 bases from V and 5 bases from J, with 9 bases between. CDR3 loop: CASSEGSETQYF. The DNA for the CDR3 is TGTGCCAGTAGTGAAGGGTCGGAGACCCAGTACTTC. Looking up the rest from reference TRBV19 and TRBJ2-5 gives the full variable domain: DGGITQSPKYLFRKEGQNVTLSCEQNLNHDAMYWYRQDPGQGLRLIYYSQIVNDFQKGDIAEGYSVSREKKESFPLTVTSAQKNPTAFYLCASSEGSETQYFGPGTRLLVL.

This clonotype occurred many times. This sequence joins TRBV2 and TRBJ2-5; TRBD1 might be the D (6 bases). The CDR3 runs to 14 residues. Germline V gene lookup returns CDR1 SNHLY and CDR2 FYNNEI. V lost 5 bases and J lost 1, with 11 bases in between. CDR3 DNA: TGTGCCAGCAGTATTACAGGGACCCAAGAGACCCAGTACTTC. Translating gives CASSITGTQETQYF.

This clonotype was detected ten times or more. The chain carries TRBV7-9 and TRBJ1-5; D not resolved. There are 15 residues in the CDR3. V lost 1 base and J lost 3, with 10 bases in between. Germline CDR1 and CDR2: SEHNR and FQNEAQ (reference sequence). The CDR3 sequence is CASSLGDQPNQPQHF. The DNA for the CDR3 is TGTGCCAGCAGCTTAGGGGATCAACCCAATCAGCCCCAGCATTTT.

J is TRBJ2-7 and V is TRBV4-1; a weak D match, TRBD1 (5 bases). Between the trimmed V and J ends, which lost 5 bases and 6 bases, there was a span of 17 bases. Germline V lookup: CDR1 MGHRA, CDR2 YSYEKL. The CDR3 contains 14 residues. This CDR3 is CASSSQGVSGEQYF. The CDR3 region has the DNA TGCGCCAGCAGCTCCCAAGGGGTATCTGGCGAGCAGTACTTC.

This clonotype was seen ten or more times. The V call is TRBV11-3, the J call TRBJ2-1; D is ambiguous. CDR1 and CDR2 from the germline V gene are SGHNT and YENEEA. The V and J ends lost 1 base and 4 bases respectively, with 5 bases between them. This CDR3 is built from 13 residues. The CDR3 reads CASSLGVYNEQFF. In DNA, the CDR3 is TGTGCCAGCAGCTTAGGGGTGTACAATGAGCAGTTCTTC.